The 24 T cell receptor beta chains below were found in one sample sequenced in a study of blood T cell repertoires in COVID-19. TCRdb's copy holds only in-frame clones and misses some; the assay was immunoSEQ multiplex PCR. In the table there are about 520,000 clones, roughly 85% of which are singletons. Sequencing input: peripheral blood. These receptors were obtained from a human donor in a cohort sampled during active COVID-19.

This clone has just a few counts. The V gene is TRBV3-1 (or the pseudogene TRBV3-2), the J gene TRBJ1-2; D is perhaps TRBD1 (5 bases). Germline V lookup: CDR1 LGHDT, CDR2 YNNKEL (reference sequence). V was cut by 3 bases and J by 2 bases, with 16 bases left in between. The CDR3 spans 16 residues. CDR3 bases: TGTGCCAGCAGCCATTTGGCCACAGGACTAAACTATGGCTACACCTTC. Amino acids: CASSHLATGLNYGYTF.

V is TRBV5-4 and J is TRBJ2-2; tentatively, D is TRBD2 (5 bases). Germline V CDR1 and CDR2: SGHNT, YYREEE (reference sequence). The CDR3 loop spans 15 amino acids. The V gene lost 5 bases and the J gene lost 7 bases, with 18 bases spanning the gap. The CDR3 here is CASSKETNRYGELFF. The CDR3, as DNA: TGTGCCAGCAGTAAAGAGACTAATCGGTACGGGGAGCTGTTTTTT.

The DNA for the CDR3 is TGTGCCAGCTCACCCACCCGGGATCTAACTGGAACTGAAGCTTTCTTT. This encodes CASSPTRDLTGTEAFF. V and J are TRBV18 and TRBJ1-1; unclear D gene. Trimming shortened V by 3 bases and J by 5 bases, and 19 bases separated the two germline ends. The CDR3 extends over 16 amino acids. Germline-derived CDR1 and CDR2 are KGHSH and LQKENI.

The rearrangement joins TRBV29-1 to TRBJ1-1; maybe TRBD1 (5 bases). Trimming cost V 7 bases and J 2 bases, with 11 bases left between them. The CDR3 extends over 12 amino acids. In germline, CDR1 is SQVTM, CDR2 ANQGSEA. The CDR3 DNA reads TGCAGCGCCTCCTGGGGCAACACTGAAGCTTTCTTT. Its translation: CSASWGNTEAFF.

The chain couples TRBV6-5 to TRBJ1-4; 8 bases line up with TRBD1. CDR1 and CDR2 (germline): MNHEY, SVGAGI. The CDR3 is 12 amino acids. V lost 5 bases, J lost 10 bases, and 3 bases stayed unmatched. DNA for the CDR3: TGTGCCAGCAGTCAGGACAGGGCAAAACTGTTTTTT. It specifies CASSQDRAKLFF.

The chain links TRBV6-5 to TRBJ2-7, with D possibly matching TRBD1 (7 bases). V was clipped by 7 bases and J by 7 bases, with 17 bases between them. The CDR3 spans 13 residues. Germline CDR1 is MNHEY and CDR2 is SVGAGI. The CDR3 loop is CASTVSQGGEQYF. CDR3 coding DNA: TGTGCCAGCACCGTATCCCAGGGGGGAGAGCAGTACTTC.

V usage is TRBV6-5 and J usage is TRBJ1-2; D not resolved. The CDR3 has 15 amino acids. Trimming cost V 7 bases and J 0 bases, with 15 bases left between them. Germline lookup yields CDR1 MNHEY and CDR2 SVGAGI. CDR3 region: CASTPSDGTNYGYTF. In DNA form, the CDR3 reads TGTGCCAGCACCCCGAGCGACGGCACTAACTATGGCTACACCTTC.

The chain links TRBV11-2 to TRBJ2-2, with 9 bases identical to TRBD1. Germline lookup yields CDR1 SGHAT and CDR2 FQNNGV. The V segment lost 5 bases and the J segment 5 bases; nucleotides outside the gene matches: 9. This CDR3 is 16 amino acids long. CDR3 residues: CASSHFGGTGTGELFF. CDR3 bases: TGTGCCAGCAGCCATTTTGGAGGGACAGGGACCGGGGAGCTGTTTTTT. Using reference TRBV11-2 and TRBJ2-2 for the parts outside the CDR3, the full variable domain is EAGVAQSPRYKIIEKRQSVAFWCNPISGHATLYWYQQILGQGPKLLIQFQNNGVVDDSQLPKDRFSAERLKGVDSTLKIQPAKLEDSAVYLCASSHFGGTGTGELFFGEGSRLTVL.

This clone came up once. J is TRBJ1-2 and V is TRBV5-1; TRBD1 might be the D (5 bases). This CDR3 is 14 amino acids long. CDR1 is SGHRS and CDR2 is YFSETQ in the germline V gene. V shed 0 bases and J shed 7 bases, with 13 bases lying between them. The CDR3: CASSLERPGGGYTF. CDR3 coding DNA: TGCGCCAGCAGCTTGGAGCGCCCGGGGGGTGGCTACACCTTC.

The rearrangement links TRBV5-1 to TRBJ2-7; D may be TRBD2 (6 bases). The CDR3 length is 14 residues. Germline loops: CDR1 SGHRS, CDR2 YFSETQ. V lost 2 bases and J lost 2, with 11 bases in between. The CDR3 region is CASSLLAEAYEQYF. The DNA of the CDR3 is TGCGCCAGCAGCTTACTAGCAGAAGCCTACGAGCAGTACTTC. The entire variable domain, with the rest obtained from reference TRBV5-1 and TRBJ2-7, is as follows: KAGVTQTPRYLIKTRGQQVTLSCSPISGHRSVSWYQQTPGQGLQFLFEYFSETQRNKGNFPGRFSGRQFSNSRSEMNVSTLELGDSALYLCASSLLAEAYEQYFGPGTRLTVT.

The chain carries TRBV27 and TRBJ2-7, with D uncertain. The CDR3 spans 13 residues. Trimming took 6 bases from V and 0 from J, leaving 9 bases between them. Germline CDR1 is MNHEY and CDR2 is SMNVEV (reference sequence). The DNA for the CDR3 is TGTGCCAGCAGCCGTCTGGCCTCCTACGAGCAGTACTTC. Its translation: CASSRLASYEQYF.

The CDR3 region has the DNA TGTGCCAGCAGCGTAGCCGTCCAAGAGACCCAGTACTTC. This gives the protein CASSVAVQETQYF. V usage is TRBV9 and J usage is TRBJ2-5; D not certain. This CDR3 region has 13 residues. The V gene lost 0 bases and the J gene lost 1 base, with 4 bases spanning the gap. The germline CDR1 and CDR2 sequences are SGDLS and YYNGEE.

This chain uses TRBV5-1 with TRBJ2-3, with 9 nucleotides matching TRBD2. There are 17 residues in the CDR3. CDR1 is SGHRS, CDR2 YFSETQ, per germline. The V and J ends lost 4 bases and 0 bases, in that order; junction bases with no gene match: 9. The CDR3 here is CASSAAAGGPSTDTQYF. DNA of the CDR3: TGCGCCAGCAGCGCGGCAGCGGGAGGCCCTAGCACAGATACGCAGTATTTT.

The V call is TRBV19, the J call TRBJ2-2; 7 positions agree with TRBD1. CDR1 is LNHDA and CDR2 is SQIVND in the germline V gene (reference sequence). The CDR3 spans 16 residues. V gave up 2 bases and J gave up 8 bases; unmatched junction bases: 11. The CDR3: CASSIPQGMGTGELFF. CDR3 DNA: TGTGCCAGTAGTATACCACAGGGGATGGGAACAGGGGAGCTGTTTTTT.

J is TRBJ1-2 and V is TRBV19; TRBD1 matches at 8 bases. CDR3 length: 14 residues. The germline CDR1 and CDR2 sequences are LNHDA and SQIVND (reference sequence). V lost 7 bases to trimming and J lost 6 bases; unmatched junction nucleotides: 10. CDR3: CASNLRQGADGYTF. CDR3 coding DNA: TGTGCCAGTAATTTACGCCAGGGGGCAGATGGCTACACCTTC.

This clone was detected a few times. This sequence joins TRBV7-2 and TRBJ1-4, with a weak D call TRBD1 (5 bases). The CDR3 has 15 amino acids. Germline V gene data show CDR1 as SGHTA and CDR2 as FQGNSA. The V end was cut by 7 bases, the J end by 6 bases, with 18 bases between. The CDR3 loop is CASTRGTGVDEKLFF. Written as DNA, the CDR3 is TGTGCCAGCACCCGCGGGACGGGGGTGGATGAAAAACTGTTTTTT.

The J gene is TRBJ2-1, the V gene TRBV24-1, with D hard to call. Germline V gene data show CDR1 as KGHDR and CDR2 as SFDVKD. The CDR3 runs 12 residues. V shed 3 bases and J shed 15 bases, with 14 bases lying between them. DNA of the CDR3: TGTGCCACCAGTGATCCATTCATGAGGCCGTTCTTC. This encodes CATSDPFMRPFF.

The chain couples TRBV27 to TRBJ1-2, with no clear D. This CDR3 has 11 amino acids. Trimming shortened V by 8 bases and J by 0 bases, and 4 bases separated the two germline ends. Per the germline V gene, CDR1 is MNHEY and CDR2 is SMNVEV (reference sequence). In DNA form, the CDR3 reads TGTGCCAGCGGCACTAACTATGGCTACACCTTC. Its protein product is CASGTNYGYTF.

The chain couples TRBV19 to TRBJ1-1; TRBD1 matches 7 bases. V gave up 5 bases and J gave up 10 bases; unmatched junction bases: 7. The germline CDR1 and CDR2 sequences are LNHDA and SQIVND (reference sequence). The CDR3 is 12 amino acids. CDR3 protein: CASSPQGDGAFF. As DNA, the CDR3 is TGTGCCAGTAGTCCCCAGGGGGATGGAGCTTTCTTT.

V is TRBV14 and J is TRBJ2-3; 10 bases line up with TRBD2. The CDR3 totals 17 residues. V shed 6 bases and J 0 bases; nucleotides not matched to a gene: 9. Germline CDR1 is SGHDN and CDR2 is FVKESK. The CDR3 region is CASSHPTSGYSTDTQYF. The DNA for the CDR3 is TGTGCCAGCAGTCACCCGACTAGCGGGTATAGCACAGATACGCAGTATTTT.

The chain joins TRBV12-3 or TRBV12-4 to TRBJ2-7; D might be TRBD2 (5 bases). V lost 2 bases and J lost 6, with 11 bases in between. This CDR3 has 13 amino acids. CDR3 coding DNA: TGTGCCAGCAGTTTACCCTCCGGGGTCGAGCAGTACTTC. The encoded protein is CASSLPSGVEQYF.

This sequence joins TRBV28 and TRBJ1-1, with D uncertain. The CDR3 sequence is 14 residues long. Germline CDR1 MDHEN, CDR2 SYDVKM. Trimming removed 5 bases at V and 2 bases at J, with 12 bases between. Here the CDR3 reads CASSAYSSNTEAFF. The CDR3 DNA sequence: TGTGCCAGCAGTGCTTACAGCAGCAACACTGAAGCTTTCTTT.

The chain joins TRBV19 to TRBJ2-3; no clear D. CDR3 size: 14 residues. V gave up 1 base and J gave up 4 bases, with 9 bases separating them. Looked up from germline, CDR1 is LNHDA and CDR2 is SQIVND (reference sequence). The CDR3 nucleotides are TGTGCCAGTAGTATAGCCGCCCTAGCAGATACGCAGTATTTT. Translated: CASSIAALADTQYF.

CDR3 in DNA: TGTGCCAGCTCACCTAACGGTAGCAATCAGCCCCAGCATTTT. This gives the protein CASSPNGSNQPQHF. The chain has TRBV18 and TRBJ1-5, with D unresolved. V shed 3 bases and J shed 0 bases, with 6 bases lying between them. There are 14 residues in the CDR3. Germline loops: CDR1 KGHSH, CDR2 LQKENI.